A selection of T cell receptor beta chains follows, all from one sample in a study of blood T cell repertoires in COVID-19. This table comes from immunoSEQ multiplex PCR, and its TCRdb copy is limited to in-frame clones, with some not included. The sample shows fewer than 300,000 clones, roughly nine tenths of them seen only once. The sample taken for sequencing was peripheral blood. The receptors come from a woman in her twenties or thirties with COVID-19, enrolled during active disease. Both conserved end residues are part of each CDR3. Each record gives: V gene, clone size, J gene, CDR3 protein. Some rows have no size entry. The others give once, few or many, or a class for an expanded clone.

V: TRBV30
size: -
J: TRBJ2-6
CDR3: CAWSHQGPGANVLTF

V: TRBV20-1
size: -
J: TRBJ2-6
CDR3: CSASVVSSGANVLTF

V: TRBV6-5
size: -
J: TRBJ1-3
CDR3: CASSTRGRRNTIYF

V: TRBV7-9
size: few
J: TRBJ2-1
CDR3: CASSLVKRGYNEQFF

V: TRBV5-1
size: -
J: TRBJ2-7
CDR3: CASSSRSGQGIYEQYF

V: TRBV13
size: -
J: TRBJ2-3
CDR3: CASFREAGTDTQYF

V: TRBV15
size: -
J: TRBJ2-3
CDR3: CATSRDLAGGATDTQYF

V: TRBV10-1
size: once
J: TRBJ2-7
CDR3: CASSAGLAHEQYF

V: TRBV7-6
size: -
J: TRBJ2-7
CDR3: CASSPGTSGVPYEQYF

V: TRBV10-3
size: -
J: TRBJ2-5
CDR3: CASHPTGDQETQYF

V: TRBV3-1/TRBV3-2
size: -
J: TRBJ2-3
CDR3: CASSAQGVLSTDTQYF

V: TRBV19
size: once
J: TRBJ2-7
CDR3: CASSTRDSTLEQYF

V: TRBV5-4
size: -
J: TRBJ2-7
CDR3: CASSRGQGAYEQYF

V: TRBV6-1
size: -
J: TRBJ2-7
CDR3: CASSDGTIRDEQYF

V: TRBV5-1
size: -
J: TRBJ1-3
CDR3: CASSPGGEGDTIYF

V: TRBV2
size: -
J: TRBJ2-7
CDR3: CASKGQGVPYEQYF

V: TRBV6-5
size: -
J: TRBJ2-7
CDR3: CASSYFTQGYEQYF

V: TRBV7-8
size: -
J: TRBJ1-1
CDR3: CASSRAARGGNTEAFF

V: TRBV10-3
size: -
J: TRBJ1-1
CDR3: CAAGTGTGTEAFF

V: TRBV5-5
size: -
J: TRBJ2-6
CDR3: CASSFTGGYSGANVLTF

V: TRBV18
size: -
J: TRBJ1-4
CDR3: CASSPPVGGTEKLFF

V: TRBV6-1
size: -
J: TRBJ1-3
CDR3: CASSELSGNTIYF

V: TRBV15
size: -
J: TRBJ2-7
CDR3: CATSRDKGTGVMRQYF

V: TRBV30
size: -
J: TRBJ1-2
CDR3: CASLPGQGRWNYGYTF

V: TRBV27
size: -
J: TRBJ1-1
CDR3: CASSSRIEDTEAFF

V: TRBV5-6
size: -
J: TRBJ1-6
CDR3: CASSSDRGRGNSPLHF

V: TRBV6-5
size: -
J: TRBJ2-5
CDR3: CASSLTGGVETQYF

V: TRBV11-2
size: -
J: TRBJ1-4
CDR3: CASSFDNNHEKLFF

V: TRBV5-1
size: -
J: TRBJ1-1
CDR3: CASSGQGAYSTEAFF

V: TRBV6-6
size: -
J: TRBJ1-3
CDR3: CASRPRGLFSGNTIYF

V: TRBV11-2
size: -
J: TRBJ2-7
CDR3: CASSLFTGGGGEQYF

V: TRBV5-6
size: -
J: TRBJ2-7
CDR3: CASTLQVPEQYF

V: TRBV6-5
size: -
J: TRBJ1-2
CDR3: CATHPRGQYYGYTF

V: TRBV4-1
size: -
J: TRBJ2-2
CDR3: CASSVPPGLAGGPVTGELFF